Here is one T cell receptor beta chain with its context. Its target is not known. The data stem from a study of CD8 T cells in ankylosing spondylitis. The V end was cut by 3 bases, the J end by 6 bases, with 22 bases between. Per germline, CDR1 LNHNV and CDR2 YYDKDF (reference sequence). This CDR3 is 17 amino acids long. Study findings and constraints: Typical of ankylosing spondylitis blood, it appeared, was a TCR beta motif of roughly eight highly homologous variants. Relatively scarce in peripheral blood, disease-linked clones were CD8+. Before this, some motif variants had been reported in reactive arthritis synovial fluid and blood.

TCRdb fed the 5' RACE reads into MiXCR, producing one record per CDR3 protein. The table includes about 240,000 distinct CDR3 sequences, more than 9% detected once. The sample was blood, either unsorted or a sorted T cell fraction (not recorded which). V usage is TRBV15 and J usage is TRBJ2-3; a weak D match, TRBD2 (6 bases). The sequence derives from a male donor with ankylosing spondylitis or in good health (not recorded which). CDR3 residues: CATSREPGLTPWDTQYF. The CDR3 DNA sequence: TGTGCCACCAGCAGGGAACCGGGACTCACACCGTGGGATACGCAGTATTTT.